This T cell receptor (beta chain) was sequenced for a study of blood T cells in healthy people across ages. Germline assignment: CDR1 SGHDN and CDR2 FVKESK. V lost 4 bases to trimming and J lost 4 bases, with 10 bases between them. The CDR3 is 14 residues long. Through a sample-barcoded 5' primer and a J-beta primer mix, a second PCR was run for 7 to 11 cycles. TCRdb re-analysed the 5' RACE reads in MiXCR, keeping a single row per CDR3 protein. The table has roughly 560,000 distinct CDR3 sequences, more than 20% seen once. This clonotype was seen a handful of times. These same records also appear under a second study, on T cells of mothers and their children.

The sequenced sample was blood. The TCR was taken from a boy aged 10-17 years in good health. The V call is TRBV14, the J call TRBJ1-4, with D unclear. The CDR3 is CASSRGILNEKLFF. CDR3 bases: TGTGCCAGCAGCCGCGGGATACTTAATGAAAAACTGTTTTTT.